Listed below are T cell receptor beta chains from one sample, sequenced in a study of blood T cell repertoires in COVID-19. The table came from immunoSEQ multiplex PCR; TCRdb's copy has only in-frame clones and leaves some out. This table holds 310,000 or so clones, 70% to 90% found once. The sample taken for sequencing was PBMCs or T cells enriched from blood (not recorded which). The source of these receptors is a woman in her forties who had recovered from COVID-19. Each CDR3 is given with its conserved first and last residue. A D gene is named only where the DNA matches it firmly. Clone size is stated in some rows and not others, as once, few, many or a class when expanded.

size	D	V	J	DNA	CDR3
many	.	TRBV2	TRBJ1-2	TGTGCCAGCAGTCTACAGGGTGGTGATACAGATGGCTACACCTTC	CASSLQGGDTDGYTF
.	TRBD1	TRBV6-5	TRBJ1-1	TGTGCCAGCAGTTACATTGGGACAGGGGATACCGAAGCTTTCTTT	CASSYIGTGDTEAFF
.	.	TRBV11-2	TRBJ2-5	TGTGCCAGCAGCTTAGCCCGCGCAGGCCGCAAACAGTACTTC	CASSLARAGRKQYF
.	TRBD1	TRBV2	TRBJ1-4	TGTGCCAGCAGTGACTTAGTCCCGGGACAGGGGGCTAATGAAAAACTGTTTTTT	CASSDLVPGQGANEKLFF
.	TRBD1	TRBV19	TRBJ1-1	TGTGCCAGTAGTATGGATGACAGGGGGCGGTTCGTGAACACTGAAGCTTTCTTT	CASSMDDRGRFVNTEAFF
.	TRBD1	TRBV6-2/TRBV6-3	TRBJ2-2	TGTGCCAGCAGCCCATATCGAGGGGTCGGGACAGCTGACACCGGGGAGCTGTTTTTT	CASSPYRGVGTADTGELFF
.	.	TRBV28	TRBJ1-1	TGTGCCAGCACCCTTTCCCCCCCAGGGAAGCTGGACACTGAAGCTTTCTTT	CASTLSPPGKLDTEAFF
.	.	TRBV5-4	TRBJ2-7	TGTGCCAGCAGCTTGGTCGGTCAGGGGACCTACGAGCAGTACTTC	CASSLVGQGTYEQYF
.	.	TRBV3-1/TRBV3-2	TRBJ1-2	TGTGCCAGCAGCCATGAGGGCGGGAGTAACTATGGCTACACCTTC	CASSHEGGSNYGYTF
.	TRBD2	TRBV4-3	TRBJ2-3	TGCGCCAGCAGCCGACGAAGGGTAGTAGCGGGAGGCACTAGCACAGATACGCAGTATTTT	CASSRRRVVAGGTSTDTQYF
.	.	TRBV2	TRBJ2-5	TGTGCCAGCAGAGGTTCAGGGGCCGAGACCCAGTACTTC	CASRGSGAETQYF
.	TRBD2	TRBV7-2	TRBJ2-7	TGTGCCAGCAGACCTAGCGGGTCAAGCTCCTACGAGCAGTACTTC	CASRPSGSSSYEQYF
once	.	TRBV5-6	TRBJ2-3	TGTGCCAGCAGCGCCCGACATGGTACGCAGTATTTT	CASSARHGTQYF
few	.	TRBV11-2	TRBJ2-2	TGTGCCAGCAGCTTAATTGACGTCTGGGAGTCGGAAACCGGGGAGCTGTTTTTT	CASSLIDVWESETGELFF
.	TRBD2	TRBV6-5	TRBJ2-7	TGTGCCAGCGGGTGGGCTAGCGGCTCCTACGAGCAGTACTTC	CASGWASGSYEQYF
.	TRBD2	TRBV30	TRBJ2-7	TGTGCCTACGCACGGGGGGGCTACGAGCAGTACTTC	CAYARGGYEQYF
.	.	TRBV7-9	TRBJ2-3	TGTGCCAGCAGCGAGACAGATACGCAGTATTTT	CASSETDTQYF
.	TRBD2	TRBV19	TRBJ2-7	TGTGCCAGTAGTCGCGCCCCACTAGCGGGGCAAACCTACGAGCAGTACTTC	CASSRAPLAGQTYEQYF
.	.	TRBV3-1/TRBV3-2	TRBJ2-1	TGTGCCAGCAGCCAAGGGGCAGGGCCGGGCAATGAGCAGTTCTTC	CASSQGAGPGNEQFF
.	.	TRBV4-3	TRBJ1-2	TGCGCCAGCAGCCGAGGGAAGGAAGGAAACCGCTATGGCTACACCTTC	CASSRGKEGNRYGYTF
once	.	TRBV5-1	TRBJ1-1	TGCGCCAGCAGCCCCAATCCGCAGGGTGGGAACACTGAAGCTTTCTTT	CASSPNPQGGNTEAFF
.	.	TRBV4-2	TRBJ2-3	TGTGCCAGCAGCCCATACCTTGGAGGTAATAGGGCAGATACGCAGTATTTT	CASSPYLGGNRADTQYF
.	.	TRBV11-3	TRBJ2-1	TGTGCCAGCAGTCAGGGTCGGAGCTCCTACAATGAGCAGTTCTTC	CASSQGRSSYNEQFF
once	.	TRBV3-1/TRBV3-2	TRBJ2-7	TGTGCCAGCAGCCAATCGGCAGGGGACTACGAGCAGTACTTC	CASSQSAGDYEQYF
.	.	TRBV6-2/TRBV6-3	TRBJ2-3	TGTGCCAGCAGTTACCCAGCTAGCGCGATAAGCACAGATACGCAGTATTTT	CASSYPASAISTDTQYF
.	TRBD2	TRBV5-3	TRBJ2-7	TGTGCCAGAAGCTCTGGGACTAGCGGGAACTACGAGCAGTACTTC	CARSSGTSGNYEQYF
.	TRBD1	TRBV29-1	TRBJ1-1	TGCAGCGGATCACAGGGGGCTGGTGACACTGAAGCTTTCTTT	CSGSQGAGDTEAFF
.	.	TRBV10-3	TRBJ1-5	TGTGCCATCAGTGATCCAGACATATACAATCAGCCCCAGCATTTT	CAISDPDIYNQPQHF
.	TRBD2	TRBV19	TRBJ2-7	TGTGCCAGTAGTAATCCTAGCGGGACCTCCTACGAGCAGTACTTC	CASSNPSGTSYEQYF
.	.	TRBV28	TRBJ2-3	TGTGCCAGCACTTTTTTGGGGGCGACAGATACGCAGTATTTT	CASTFLGATDTQYF
.	.	TRBV2	TRBJ2-7	TGTGCCAGCAGTGAAATAGGCCGCGGCTACGAGCAGTACTTC	CASSEIGRGYEQYF
.	.	TRBV12-3/TRBV12-4	TRBJ2-7	TGTGCCAGCAGTTGGGGCAGGGATTACGAGCAGTACTTC	CASSWGRDYEQYF
.	.	TRBV5-1	TRBJ2-3	TGCGCCAGCAGCTTGGAACAAGCGACAGATACGCAGTATTTT	CASSLEQATDTQYF
.	TRBD1	TRBV9	TRBJ1-2	TGTGCCAGCAGCTCGAGCAGGGACAGGGAGGAATTCTATGGCTACACCTTC	CASSSSRDREEFYGYTF
.	.	TRBV3-1/TRBV3-2	TRBJ2-7	TGTGCCAGCAGCCCTGGGTCGGGGGGCCCCGGGTACGAGCAGTACTTC	CASSPGSGGPGYEQYF
.	.	TRBV28	TRBJ1-5	TGTGCCAGCAGCTATACGGCGGGCAATCAGCCCCAGCATTTT	CASSYTAGNQPQHF
.	TRBD2	TRBV4-2	TRBJ2-3	TGTGCCAGCAGCCAAGTGGGGACTAGCGGGCCCACAGATACGCAGTATTTT	CASSQVGTSGPTDTQYF
once	TRBD2	TRBV4-2	TRBJ2-3	TGTGCCAGCAGCCAAGAGGCCAGCGGGAGGGATGATACGCAGTATTTT	CASSQEASGRDDTQYF
.	.	TRBV19	TRBJ1-1	TGTGCCAGTAGTACCCGACAGATGAACACTGAAGCTTTCTTT	CASSTRQMNTEAFF
.	TRBD2	TRBV2	TRBJ2-4	TGTGCCAGCGGGGGGGAACCGAAAAACATTCAGTACTTC	CASGGEPKNIQYF
once	TRBD2	TRBV10-3	TRBJ2-7	TGTGCCATTTCGAAGGCAGCGGGAGTAGGATCCTACGAGCAGTACTTC	CAISKAAGVGSYEQYF
.	TRBD1	TRBV7-2	TRBJ2-3	TGTGCCAGCAGCTTAGCACAGGGGCGCACAGATACGCAGTATTTT	CASSLAQGRTDTQYF
once	TRBD2	TRBV11-2	TRBJ2-1	TGTGCCAGCAGCTTATCGGCGGGACTAGCGCCTTACAATGAGCAGTTCTTC	CASSLSAGLAPYNEQFF
.	.	TRBV7-9	TRBJ2-4	TGTGCCAGCAGCCTGCTCGAGAGGACTCTAGCCAAAAACATTCAGTACTTC	CASSLLERTLAKNIQYF
.	.	TRBV28	TRBJ1-5	TGTGCCAGCAGTGAAAGACTGGATAGCAATCAGCCCCAGCATTTT	CASSERLDSNQPQHF
.	TRBD1	TRBV28	TRBJ2-5	TGTGCCAGCAGTTCAGGGGGATTGGAGACCCAGTACTTC	CASSSGGLETQYF
.	.	TRBV28	TRBJ2-7	TGTGCCACCAACCCAGGGGGGCACTCCTACGAGCAGTACTTC	CATNPGGHSYEQYF
.	.	TRBV29-1	TRBJ2-5	TGCAGCGTTGAGATGGCTAGCTTGGAGACCCAGTACTTC	CSVEMASLETQYF
once	TRBD1	TRBV30	TRBJ1-2	TGTGCCTGGGGACAGGGGGCGGGTGGCTACACCTTC	CAWGQGAGGYTF
.	.	TRBV11-2	TRBJ2-3	TGTGCCAGCAGCTTTGGGGGCGCGATTGATACGCAGTATTTT	CASSFGGAIDTQYF
.	.	TRBV6-5	TRBJ1-1	TGTGCCAGCAGTAAACCAGGAGGGCAGAACACTGAAGCTTTCTTT	CASSKPGGQNTEAFF
.	.	TRBV11-2	TRBJ2-3	TGTGCCAGCAGCTTGTCCTTGGGGGGGGCTTGGAATACGCAGTATTTT	CASSLSLGGAWNTQYF
.	.	TRBV27	TRBJ1-4	TGTGCCAGCAGTTTCCGCGGCGGCGGGGAAAAACTGTTTTTT	CASSFRGGGEKLFF
.	TRBD2	TRBV14	TRBJ2-1	TGTGCCAGCAGCCGGGGACTAGCGGGGCAGAATGAGCAGTTCTTC	CASSRGLAGQNEQFF
.	TRBD1	TRBV27	TRBJ1-1	TGTGCCAGCAGTTTACAGGGGGTCCCTGAAGCTTTCTTT	CASSLQGVPEAFF
.	.	TRBV4-1	TRBJ1-2	TGCGCCAGCAGCCAAAGTTTCGCACAGGAAGATTATGGCTACACCTTC	CASSQSFAQEDYGYTF
.	.	TRBV13	TRBJ1-2	TGTGCCAGCAGCTTTCGATTACAGGGAAGTGGCTACACCTTC	CASSFRLQGSGYTF
once	.	TRBV3-1/TRBV3-2	TRBJ1-2	TGTGCCAGCAGCGAACAGGGCTATGGCTACACCTTC	CASSEQGYGYTF
.	TRBD2	TRBV7-3	TRBJ2-3	TGTGCCAGCAGCTTAAGGAGCGGGAGGAGCACAGATACGCAGTATTTT	CASSLRSGRSTDTQYF
.	TRBD2	TRBV28	TRBJ2-7	TGTGCCAGCAGTCTCTCCCTAGTGGGTAGCGGGGACTCCTACGAGCAGTACTTC	CASSLSLVGSGDSYEQYF